This is a list of T cell receptor beta chains from one sample in a study of cytomegalovirus exposure and HLA in healthy donors. TCRdb's table, derived via immunoSEQ multiplex PCR, lists solely in-frame clones and lacks some. Found here are hundreds of thousands of clones, less than 90% of them singletons; the top ten hold more than 10%. Specimen: PBMCs. Receptor source: a man between 18 and 35 years old in good health and CMV-seropositive. Both conserved end residues are part of each CDR3. The D gene is left open where the match is weak. Clone size, where shown, is once, few, many, or a class for clones that have expanded.

J: TRBJ2-1; V: TRBV5-1; size: NA; D: NA; CDR3: CASSYQRTLDEQFF; DNA: TGCGCCAGCAGCTATCAGCGCACACTTGATGAGCAGTTCTTC
J: TRBJ2-1; V: TRBV10-3; size: NA; D: NA; CDR3: CAISDPQSSYNEQFF; DNA: TGTGCCATCAGTGATCCCCAAAGCTCCTACAATGAGCAGTTCTTC
J: TRBJ2-7; V: TRBV27; size: NA; D: TRBD1; CDR3: CASSRDRIVPEQYF; DNA: TGTGCCAGCAGTCGGGACAGAATAGTACCCGAGCAGTACTTC
J: TRBJ2-1; V: TRBV27; size: NA; D: TRBD2; CDR3: CASSKLANSYNEQFF; DNA: TGTGCCAGCAGCAAACTAGCGAACTCCTACAATGAGCAGTTCTTC
J: TRBJ2-3; V: TRBV6-5; size: NA; D: TRBD1; CDR3: CASSRDRGIADTQYF; DNA: TGTGCCAGCAGTCGAGACAGGGGAATAGCAGATACGCAGTATTTT
J: TRBJ1-5; V: TRBV18; size: NA; D: NA; CDR3: CASSPQDSNQPQHF; DNA: TGTGCCAGCTCACCCCAAGATAGCAATCAGCCCCAGCATTTT
J: TRBJ1-2; V: TRBV6-1; size: NA; D: NA; CDR3: CASSEAGSYGYTF; DNA: TGTGCCAGCAGTGAAGCAGGGAGCTATGGCTACACCTTC
J: TRBJ1-2; V: TRBV10-3; size: NA; D: NA; CDR3: CAISASVDNYGYTF; DNA: TGTGCCATCAGTGCCAGCGTAGATAACTATGGCTACACCTTC
J: TRBJ1-2; V: TRBV4-2; size: NA; D: NA; CDR3: CASSAPGRAYGYTF; DNA: TGTGCCAGCAGCGCACCAGGGAGGGCCTATGGCTACACCTTC
J: TRBJ1-1; V: TRBV5-6; size: NA; D: NA; CDR3: CASSSTLAEAFF; DNA: TGTGCCAGCAGCTCCACGTTGGCTGAAGCTTTCTTT
J: TRBJ2-5; V: TRBV5-1; size: NA; D: NA; CDR3: CASSLTGAGGQETQYF; DNA: TGCGCCAGCAGCCTGACAGGGGCGGGGGGTCAAGAGACCCAGTACTTC
J: TRBJ2-1; V: TRBV9; size: NA; D: TRBD2; CDR3: CASSPSGGRVYNEQFF; DNA: TGTGCCAGCAGCCCCAGTGGCGGGAGGGTCTACAATGAGCAGTTCTTC
J: TRBJ2-2; V: TRBV7-7; size: many; D: NA; CDR3: CASSPRGGYTGELFF; DNA: TGTGCCAGCAGCCCGAGGGGGGGCTACACCGGGGAGCTGTTTTTT
J: TRBJ1-2; V: TRBV15; size: NA; D: NA; CDR3: CATSRAERQYGYTF; DNA: TGTGCCACCAGCAGAGCCGAGAGACAGTATGGCTACACCTTC
J: TRBJ1-2; V: TRBV5-4; size: few; D: NA; CDR3: CASSLPNLLYGYTF; DNA: TGTGCCAGCAGCTTGCCAAACCTCCTATATGGCTACACCTTC
J: TRBJ2-2; V: TRBV2; size: NA; D: TRBD1; CDR3: CASRGDRAGELFF; DNA: TGTGCCAGCAGGGGGGACAGGGCCGGGGAGCTGTTTTTT
J: TRBJ2-1; V: TRBV11-3; size: NA; D: TRBD2; CDR3: CASSSGLAGVIDEQFF; DNA: TGTGCCAGCAGCTCAGGACTAGCGGGAGTCATCGATGAGCAGTTCTTC
J: TRBJ1-1; V: TRBV18; size: NA; D: NA; CDR3: CASSTGNTEAFF; DNA: TGTGCCAGCTCTACAGGGAACACTGAAGCTTTCTTT
J: TRBJ2-7; V: TRBV30; size: NA; D: NA; CDR3: CAWSSPRQGLAGEQYF; DNA: TGTGCCTGGAGTTCTCCCCGCCAGGGGTTGGCCGGCGAGCAGTACTTC
J: TRBJ2-1; V: TRBV5-1; size: NA; D: NA; CDR3: CASSHSGLSSYNEQFF; DNA: TGCGCCAGCAGCCACAGCGGCCTGAGCTCCTACAATGAGCAGTTCTTC
J: TRBJ1-3; V: TRBV2; size: NA; D: NA; CDR3: CASSEGGSSGNTIYF; DNA: TGTGCCAGCAGTGAGGGTGGGAGCTCTGGAAACACCATATATTTT
J: TRBJ1-1; V: TRBV7-2; size: NA; D: NA; CDR3: CASSLTGPDTEAFF; DNA: TGTGCCAGCAGCCTGACGGGGCCCGACACTGAAGCTTTCTTT
J: TRBJ1-5; V: TRBV6-1; size: NA; D: NA; CDR3: CASSERGGNQPQHF; DNA: TGTGCCAGCAGTGAAAGGGGGGGCAATCAGCCCCAGCATTTT
J: TRBJ2-5; V: TRBV18; size: NA; D: TRBD2; CDR3: CASSPASGRETQYF; DNA: TGTGCCAGCTCACCAGCTAGCGGGAGGGAGACCCAGTACTTC